This T cell receptor (beta chain) was recovered during a study of T cell responses to AZD1222 COVID-19 vaccine. Points on this clone: As yet, its antigen is unknown.

The study's findings and limits: Two AZD1222 doses significantly raised spike-specific TCR breadth and depth over controls.

Pooled in the analysis were second doses at about 4 or about 12 weeks. The CDR3 consists of 11 residues. The germline CDR1 and CDR2 sequences are MNHEY and SMNVEV (reference sequence). V was shortened by 7 bases and J by 7 bases, with 8 bases between the two germline ends. Libraries were prepared by immunoSEQ multiplex PCR; TCRdb keeps only in-frame clonotypes and omits some of them. The table includes tens of thousands of clones, over 75% detected once. The source was peripheral blood, collected 28 days after the second AZD1222 dose. This receptor was identified in an adult who received the AZD1222 COVID-19 vaccine. This rearrangement joins TRBV27 to TRBJ2-1, with D possibly matching TRBD2 (6 bases). The CDR3 nucleotides are TGTGCCAGCACGGGGGTTAATGAGCAGTTCTTC. It codes for CASTGVNEQFF.